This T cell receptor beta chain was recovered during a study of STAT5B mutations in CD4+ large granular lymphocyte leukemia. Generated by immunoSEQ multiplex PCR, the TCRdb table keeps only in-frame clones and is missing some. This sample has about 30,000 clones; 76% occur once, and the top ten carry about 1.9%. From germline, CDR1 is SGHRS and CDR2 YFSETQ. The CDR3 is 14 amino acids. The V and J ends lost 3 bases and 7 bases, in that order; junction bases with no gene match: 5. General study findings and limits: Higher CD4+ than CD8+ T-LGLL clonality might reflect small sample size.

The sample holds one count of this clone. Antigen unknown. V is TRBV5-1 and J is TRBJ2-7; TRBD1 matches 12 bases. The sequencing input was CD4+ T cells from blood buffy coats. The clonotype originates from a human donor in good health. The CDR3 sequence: CASSSGQGAREQYF. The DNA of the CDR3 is TGCGCCAGCAGCTCGGGACAGGGGGCACGAGAGCAGTACTTC.